A single sample gave rise to the 10 T cell receptor beta chains below, sequenced in a study of early T cells in non-severe SARS-CoV-2 infection. TCRdb passed the 5' RACE reads through MiXCR, listing each CDR3 protein once. The table lists more than 55,000 distinct CDR3 sequences, 8.5% to 10% of them singletons. Sequenced: whole blood. Receptor source: an adult who was a healthcare worker with PCR-confirmed SARS-CoV-2 infection or an uninfected control (not recorded which).

The rearrangement uses TRBV27 and TRBJ1-1, with 7 bases lining up with TRBD1. Germline-derived CDR1 and CDR2 are MNHEY and SMNVEV (reference sequence). The CDR3 spans 13 residues. V shed 8 bases and J 5 bases; nucleotides not matched to a gene: 8. CDR3 loop: CASRQGVGTEAFF. For the CDR3, the DNA is TGTGCCAGCCGACAGGGAGTAGGTACTGAAGCTTTCTTT.

This clonotype turned up a few times. This rearrangement joins TRBV3-1 to TRBJ2-5, with TRBD1 identical over 7 bases. The CDR3 totals 13 residues. CDR1 is LGHDT and CDR2 is YNNKEL in the germline V gene (reference sequence). With V trimmed by 4 bases and J by 5 bases, 4 bases remained unmatched. In DNA form, the CDR3 reads TGTGCCAGCAGCCCTGACAGGGAGGAGACCCAGTACTTC. It is translated as CASSPDREETQYF.

This chain links TRBV12-5 with TRBJ2-1; TRBD2 agrees at 8 bases. Germline V gene data show CDR1 as LGHNT and CDR2 as FRNRAP. This CDR3 contains 12 residues. J lost 9 bases, V lost 6 bases, and 4 bases had no gene match. This CDR3 is CASGRLAIEQFF. In DNA, the CDR3 is TGTGCTAGTGGGCGACTAGCGATTGAGCAGTTCTTC.

This clonotype has a handful of counts. V and J are TRBV28 and TRBJ1-2; 12 positions agree with TRBD1. The trim removed 7 bases at V and 0 bases at J, leaving 12 bases unmatched. The germline V gene has CDR1 MDHEN and CDR2 SYDVKM. The CDR3 sequence is 18 residues long. The CDR3 DNA sequence: TGTGCCAGCACGATAAGGGACAGGGGGCGGACGTCTAACTATGGCTACACCTTC. This translates into CASTIRDRGRTSNYGYTF.

As concerns this clonotype: A read error may be the cause here, since a much bigger clone is one base away. The chain carries TRBV6-5 and TRBJ2-7; 10 bases line up with TRBD2. Germline CDR1 and CDR2: MNHEY and SVGAGI. This CDR3 is built from 15 residues. Written as DNA, the CDR3 is TGTGCCAGAAGTTCGGGGACTAGCGAGTCCTACGAGCAGTACTTC. It specifies CARSSGTSESYEQYF.

This clonotype occurred many times. This chain connects TRBV12-3 or TRBV12-4 to TRBJ2-5; no clear D gene. Trimming removed 8 bases at V and 2 bases at J, with 6 bases between. CDR3 size: 11 residues. For the CDR3, the DNA is TGTGCCAGCGCCCTACAAGAGACCCAGTACTTC. Residues: CASALQETQYF.

CDR3 in DNA: TGTGCCATCAGGGGCTCGAACACTGAAGCTTTCTTT. Amino acid sequence: CAIRGSNTEAFF. The J gene is TRBJ1-1, the V gene TRBV10-3, with D unclear. Germline CDR1 and CDR2: ENHRY and SYGVKD. The CDR3 is 12 residues long. Between the trimmed V and J ends, which lost 6 bases and 1 base, there was a span of 6 bases.

This clonotype was detected many times. CDR3: CASSILAGGPAGSADTQYF. DNA for the CDR3: TGTGCCAGTAGTATACTAGCGGGAGGGCCGGCTGGCTCGGCAGATACGCAGTATTTT. V usage is TRBV19 and J usage is TRBJ2-3, with 12 bases fitting TRBD2. V shed 2 bases, J shed 4 bases, and the junction held 13 bases outside the gene matches. Germline assignment: CDR1 LNHDA and CDR2 SQIVND (reference sequence). The CDR3 totals 19 residues.

The table lists this clonotype with a few counts. The chain carries TRBV29-1 and TRBJ1-1; the D is unclear. Germline CDR1 SQVTM, CDR2 ANQGSEA. Trimming took 6 bases from V and 1 from J, leaving 15 bases between them. The CDR3 runs to 14 residues. CDR3 coding DNA: TGCAGCGTGTGGGTCGATCGGCGGAACACTGAAGCTTTCTTT. Its protein is CSVWVDRRNTEAFF.

This clonotype came up a few times. The CDR3 sequence is CASSLYGGLSSYNEQFF. The DNA for the CDR3 is TGTGCCAGCAGTTTATATGGGGGGTTAAGCTCCTACAATGAGCAGTTCTTC. This rearrangement joins TRBV28 to TRBJ2-1, with D maybe TRBD2 (6 bases). The CDR3 is 17 amino acids. Germline values: CDR1 MDHEN, CDR2 SYDVKM. Trimming pared 1 base from V and 0 bases from J, leaving 13 bases between.